This T cell receptor (beta chain) was sequenced during a study of blood T cell repertoires in COVID-19. Study as a whole: Material from acute and convalescent COVID-19 was sourced from the United States, Italy and Spain. PBMCs, B-cell-depleted T cells, or T cells were the source of the cDNA or gDNA that made up the material.

Assay used: immunoSEQ multiplex PCR; TCRdb lists only in-frame clones, some missing. The repertoire has 200,000 to 300,000 clones, around nine tenths of them found once; the top ten carry 2.6%. The CDR3 runs 14 residues. Germline CDR1 and CDR2: SGHTA and FQGNSA. The ends were cut back, 1 base at V and 1 base at J, with 5 bases in the middle. Cohort assignment relied on participant-reported clinical history. This TCR derives from a woman between 18 and 29 years old who had recovered from COVID-19. Material for sequencing was PBMCs or T cells enriched from blood (not recorded which). This chain connects TRBV7-2 to TRBJ2-1; no definite D call. This CDR3 reads CASSLGASYNEQFF. The CDR3 DNA sequence: TGTGCCAGCAGCTTAGGCGCTTCCTACAATGAGCAGTTCTTC.